The 24 T cell receptor beta chains listed next were all sequenced from one sample in a study of identifying expanded T cells in peripheral blood. Only in-frame clones appear in the TCRdb table, and some are missing; sequencing was by immunoSEQ multiplex PCR. The data contain some 90,000 clones, approximately 90% of them seen just once; the ten biggest clones take up around 17%. The material sequenced was blood. The origin of the receptors is a person aged 18 to 70 in good health.

The J gene is TRBJ2-3, the V gene TRBV28, with D perhaps being TRBD1 or TRBD2 (5 bases each). Per germline, CDR1 MDHEN and CDR2 SYDVKM. The CDR3 extends over 13 amino acids. The CDR3 DNA reads as TGTAGGTCCGAGGGGTGGAGCACAGATACGCAGTATTTT. Protein: CRSEGWSTDTQYF.

The CDR3: CASSLAGGVRSDTQYF. DNA of the CDR3: TGCGCCAGCAGCTTGGCCGGCGGGGTGCGGTCTGATACGCAGTATTTT. The gene calls are TRBV5-1 and TRBJ2-3, with a tentative D call TRBD2 (6 bases). Trimming took 0 bases from V and 6 from J, leaving 17 bases between them. CDR3 length: 16 residues. Germline CDR1 is SGHRS and CDR2 is YFSETQ. Full variable domain (rest looked up from reference TRBV5-1 and TRBJ2-3): KAGVTQTPRYLIKTRGQQVTLSCSPISGHRSVSWYQQTPGQGLQFLFEYFSETQRNKGNFPGRFSGRQFSNSRSEMNVSTLELGDSALYLCASSLAGGVRSDTQYFGPGTRLTVL.

This chain uses TRBV5-1 with TRBJ2-5, with D tentatively TRBD2 (6 bases). The V end was cut by 2 bases, the J end by 4 bases, with 12 bases between. This CDR3 contains 14 residues. Germline CDR1 reads SGHRS; CDR2 reads YFSETQ. CDR3 sequence: CASSFMRGLETQYF. The CDR3 nucleotides are TGCGCCAGCAGCTTCATGCGGGGTTTAGAGACCCAGTACTTC.

The chain joins TRBV2 to TRBJ1-5, with D maybe TRBD1 (5 bases). CDR3 size: 14 residues. Looked up from germline, CDR1 is SNHLY and CDR2 is FYNNEI. With 1 base removed from V and 4 bases from J, the gap between germline ends came to 8 bases. Written as DNA, the CDR3 is TGTGCCAGCAGTGAAGACGGGGGTAATCAGCCCCAGCATTTT. Translated: CASSEDGGNQPQHF.

The chain combines TRBV7-8 with TRBJ1-2; D gene unclear. CDR1 is SGHVS and CDR2 is FQNEAQ in the germline V gene. Trimming stripped 2 bases from V and 8 bases from J, with 9 bases between. The CDR3 has 12 amino acids. The CDR3 spells CASSLTDGGYTF. DNA of the CDR3: TGTGCCAGCAGCTTAACGGACGGAGGCTACACCTTC.

The chain carries TRBV15 and TRBJ2-5; TRBD2 is a possible D gene (6 bases). V lost 3 bases to trimming and J lost 5 bases, with 16 bases between them. The CDR3 runs 15 residues. The germline gives CDR1 LNHNV, CDR2 YYDKDF (reference sequence). The CDR3 DNA follows: TGTGCCACCAGCAGTGCCCTGGCGGGGCGGGAGACCCAGTACTTC. It codes for CATSSALAGRETQYF.

This sequence joins TRBV7-2 and TRBJ2-7; TRBD2 aligns across 9 bases. CDR1 is SGHTA, CDR2 FQGNSA, per germline. This CDR3 contains 13 residues. The V segment lost 6 bases and the J segment 5 bases; nucleotides outside the gene matches: 5. In DNA, the CDR3 is TGTGCCAGCAGAGTAGCGGGGGCGCACGAGCAGTACTTC. Its translation is CASRVAGAHEQYF.

This clone was recorded once. This chain joins TRBV27 and TRBJ2-7; D remains unclear. Trimming cost V 6 bases and J 0 bases, with 9 bases left between them. The CDR3 length is 13 residues. Germline V gene data show CDR1 as MNHEY and CDR2 as SMNVEV (reference sequence). The CDR3 loop is CASRGQDSYEQYF. CDR3 coding DNA: TGTGCCAGCAGGGGCCAGGACTCCTACGAGCAGTACTTC.

This clone appeared a single time. This chain joins TRBV27 and TRBJ1-5, with unresolved D. V gave up 0 bases and J gave up 7 bases, with 10 bases separating them. The germline gives CDR1 MNHEY, CDR2 SMNVEV (reference sequence). CDR3 length equals 14 residues. The CDR3 sequence: CASSLSAGGQPQHF. In DNA, the CDR3 is TGTGCCAGCAGTTTATCGGCCGGCGGGCAGCCCCAGCATTTT.

The rearrangement joins TRBV4-3 to TRBJ1-5; no definite D call. The V gene lost 0 bases and the J gene lost 6 bases, with 6 bases spanning the gap. From germline, CDR1 is LGHNA and CDR2 YSLEER. The CDR3 runs to 13 residues. CDR3 in DNA: TGCGCCAGCAGCCAAGATTTTCGTCAGCCCCAGCATTTT. Translated, it gives CASSQDFRQPQHF.

This clone was detected once. The CDR3 DNA follows: TGCGCCAGCAGCCAAAGAGCTAACTATGGCTACACCTTC. Its protein product is CASSQRANYGYTF. The chain employs TRBV4-3 and TRBJ1-2; D is uncertain. Germline CDR1 LGHNA, CDR2 YSLEER. The CDR3 totals 13 residues. Trimming removed 2 bases from V and 0 bases from J, with 4 bases in between.

This clone occurred many times. The chain joins TRBV5-1 to TRBJ2-7; 9 positions match TRBD1. This CDR3 contains 15 residues. Germline CDR1 reads SGHRS; CDR2 reads YFSETQ. The junction had 8 bases not matched to a gene; V was cut back by 4 bases and J by 3 bases. This CDR3 is CASSPFGQGSYEQYF. The CDR3 coding sequence is TGCGCCAGCAGCCCATTTGGACAGGGGAGCTACGAGCAGTACTTC.

V and J are TRBV5-1 and TRBJ2-3, with D possibly being TRBD2 (6 bases). The length of the CDR3 is 16 residues. The V end lost 4 bases, the J end lost 6 bases, and 21 bases lay between the germline ends. Germline V CDR1 and CDR2: SGHRS, YFSETQ. DNA of the CDR3: TGCGCCAGCAGCACTGGCGGGGCTTACCCTCGGGATACGCAGTATTTT. It yields the protein CASSTGGAYPRDTQYF.

The chain carries TRBV28 and TRBJ1-2; a weak D match, TRBD1 (6 bases). CDR3 length: 15 amino acids. Germline CDR1 reads MDHEN; CDR2 reads SYDVKM. Trimming stripped 5 bases from V and 1 base from J, with 14 bases between. CDR3 residues: CASSVNRVLNYGYTF. The CDR3 coding sequence is TGTGCCAGCAGTGTGAACAGGGTCCTTAACTATGGCTACACCTTC.

The V and J genes are TRBV6-6 and TRBJ1-2; D call uncertain. The CDR3 totals 10 residues. Between the trimmed V and J ends, which lost 8 bases and 4 bases, there was a span of 5 bases. CDR1 is MNHNY, CDR2 SVGAGI, per germline (reference sequence). Here the CDR3 DNA reads TGTGCCAGCCGGTCCTATGGCTACACCTTC. It specifies CASRSYGYTF.

The J gene is TRBJ2-5, the V gene TRBV13, with 10 positions matching TRBD2. This CDR3 has 16 amino acids. CDR1 PRHDT and CDR2 FYEKMQ come from the germline V gene (reference sequence). The junction had 9 bases not matched to a gene; V was cut back by 4 bases and J by 4 bases. The CDR3 loop is CASSSYLAGGRETQYF. The CDR3 nucleotides read TGTGCCAGCAGCTCCTATTTAGCGGGGGGACGAGAGACCCAGTACTTC.

This clone has a handful of counts. CDR3 nucleotide sequence: TGTGCCAGCAGCACTAGCGCCGAGGTCGAGCAGTTCTTC. It yields the protein CASSTSAEVEQFF. This chain joins TRBV6-4 and TRBJ2-1; TRBD2 aligns across 7 bases. The CDR3 runs 13 residues. Germline loops: CDR1 MRHNA, CDR2 SNTAGT. Trimming took 6 bases from V and 10 from J; bases not matched to a gene: 9.

This clone was picked up a small number of times. The rearrangement links TRBV15 to TRBJ1-1, with D perhaps TRBD1 (5 bases). In germline, CDR1 is LNHNV, CDR2 YYDKDF (reference sequence). This CDR3 is built from 14 residues. The V and J ends lost 1 base and 3 bases respectively, with 9 bases between them. The CDR3 loop is CATSRAGTDTEAFF. The CDR3 DNA reads TGTGCCACCAGCAGAGCCGGGACGGACACTGAAGCTTTCTTT.

The V gene is TRBV6-5, the J gene TRBJ2-2; perhaps TRBD2 as D (5 bases). Trimming stripped 4 bases from V and 7 bases from J, with 13 bases between. The CDR3 is made up of 14 amino acids. Germline assignment: CDR1 MNHEY and CDR2 SVGAGI. In DNA form, the CDR3 reads TGTGCCAGCAGTTCCAGCGGTCTGGGCGGGGAGCTGTTTTTT. Amino acid sequence: CASSSSGLGGELFF.

The chain links TRBV7-9 to TRBJ2-6, with D unresolved. Germline CDR1 SEHNR, CDR2 FQNEAQ (reference sequence). The CDR3 runs to 15 residues. Trimming shortened V by 3 bases and J by 2 bases, and 8 bases separated the two germline ends. The CDR3 sequence: CASSFRVAGANVLTF. The CDR3 bases are TGTGCCAGCAGCTTTAGGGTAGCTGGGGCCAACGTCCTGACTTTC.

The chain has TRBV5-4 and TRBJ2-3; 10 bases map to TRBD2. Germline V gives CDR1 SGHNT, CDR2 YYREEE (reference sequence). V lost 4 bases and J lost 0; bases outside the gene matches: 14. The CDR3 runs 19 residues. CDR3: CASSRTIAGGIASTDTQYF. The CDR3 nucleotides read TGTGCCAGCAGCCGGACCATAGCGGGGGGAATAGCTAGCACAGATACGCAGTATTTT.

In the case of this clone: Additional DNA sequences in this sample encode the identical CDR3. The genes are TRBV18 and TRBJ2-5; D is unresolved. Trimming stripped 0 bases from V and 0 bases from J, with 2 bases between. Germline V gives CDR1 KGHSH, CDR2 LQKENI. The length of the CDR3 is 13 residues. Here the CDR3 DNA reads TGTGCCAGCTCACCACCGTACCAAGAGACCCAGTACTTC. This gives the protein CASSPPYQETQYF.

The rearrangement uses TRBV7-9 and TRBJ2-2, with D tentatively TRBD2 (6 bases). Between the trimmed V and J ends, which lost 7 bases and 3 bases, there was a span of 15 bases. Germline assignment: CDR1 SEHNR and CDR2 FQNEAQ (reference sequence). There are 15 residues in the CDR3. CDR3 sequence (DNA): TGTGCCAGCACCGCGAGGACTATTGACACCGGGGAGCTGTTTTTT. Amino acid sequence: CASTARTIDTGELFF.

The chain combines TRBV19 with TRBJ1-4; D uncertain. Germline V lookup: CDR1 LNHDA, CDR2 SQIVND (reference sequence). This CDR3 is built from 13 residues. V was shortened by 4 bases and J by 9 bases, with 12 bases between the two germline ends. The chain's CDR3 is CASSTAEGKKLFF. For the CDR3, the DNA is TGTGCCAGTAGTACAGCGGAGGGTAAAAAACTGTTTTTT.